One sample yielded the 18 T cell receptor beta chains listed below, sequenced in a study of blood T cell repertoires in COVID-19. Produced via immunoSEQ multiplex PCR; TCRdb's table is partial and in-frame only. This sample has about 18,000 clones; about 85% occur once, and the top ten carry just under 50%. What was sequenced was peripheral blood. The receptors come from a human donor in a cohort sampled during active COVID-19.

The J gene is TRBJ1-4, the V gene TRBV2; 9 bases align to TRBD1. V dropped 7 bases and J dropped 5; count of bases not matched to a gene: 8. Germline V gene data show CDR1 as SNHLY and CDR2 as FYNNEI. The CDR3 runs to 15 residues. The CDR3 region is CASINAGQGNEKLFF. The CDR3 DNA follows: TGTGCCAGCATAAATGCGGGACAGGGAAATGAAAAACTGTTTTTT.

The chain recombines TRBV7-2 with TRBJ2-1; D unresolved. CDR3 length: 13 residues. V was clipped by 8 bases and J by 4 bases, with 12 bases between them. Germline lookup yields CDR1 SGHTA and CDR2 FQGNSA. CDR3 amino acids: CASRPGVYNEQFF. CDR3 in DNA: TGTGCCAGCCGGCCAGGCGTATACAATGAGCAGTTCTTC.

The CDR3 sequence: CASSLVAANYGYTF. CDR3 bases: TGTGCCAGCAGCCTAGTGGCGGCTAACTATGGCTACACCTTC. This rearrangement joins TRBV3-1 (or the pseudogene TRBV3-2) to TRBJ1-2, with D hard to call. There are 14 residues in the CDR3. Germline V gene sequence: CDR1 LGHDT, CDR2 YNNKEL (reference sequence). With 4 bases removed from V and 0 bases from J, the gap between germline ends came to 9 bases.

This chain joins TRBV21-1 and TRBJ2-5; TRBD2, as called in the table, went unchecked against the DNA. TRBV21-1 is a documented pseudogene. This CDR3 spans 16 amino acids. In DNA form, the CDR3 reads TGTGCCAGCAGCTGCCCCACTAGCGGGGAAGGAGAGACCCAGTACTTC. This gives the protein CASSCPTSGEGETQYF.

The chain employs TRBV20-1 and TRBJ2-7; 8 nucleotides line up with TRBD2. V shed 3 bases and J 6 bases; nucleotides not matched to a gene: 10. This CDR3 region has 14 residues. The germline gives CDR1 DFQATT, CDR2 SNEGSKA (reference sequence). The CDR3 bases are TGCAGTGCTAGTCGACGGACTAGCAGCGGCGAGCAGTACTTC. Amino acid sequence: CSASRRTSSGEQYF.

The rearrangement links TRBV6-4 to TRBJ2-3; no clear D gene. Trimming cost V 6 bases and J 0 bases, with 7 bases left between them. The CDR3 is 13 amino acids. Germline lookup yields CDR1 MRHNA and CDR2 SNTAGT. CDR3 residues: CASRQASTDTQYF. The CDR3 coding sequence is TGTGCCAGCAGGCAAGCTAGCACAGATACGCAGTATTTT.

This chain joins TRBV6-5 and TRBJ1-2; 8 bases align to TRBD1. Germline loops: CDR1 MNHEY, CDR2 SVGAGI. Trimming cost V 8 bases and J 4 bases; bases outside gene matches: 12. The CDR3 length is 15 residues. In nucleotides, the CDR3 is TGTGCCAGCTCGTCACTGACAGGGGTTCCCTATGGCTACACCTTC. Translated: CASSSLTGVPYGYTF.

V gene TRBV5-1 combines with J gene TRBJ2-1, with D perhaps matching TRBD2 (5 bases). CDR1 and CDR2 from the germline V gene are SGHRS and YFSETQ. The CDR3 spans 15 residues. The V end was cut by 0 bases, the J end by 3 bases, with 10 bases between. Here the CDR3 reads CASSLEPGVYNEQFF. For the CDR3, the DNA is TGCGCCAGCAGCTTGGAGCCCGGGGTCTACAATGAGCAGTTCTTC.

The CDR3 sequence is CASRGEVYTGELFF. DNA for the CDR3: TGTGCCAGCAGAGGAGAAGTCTACACCGGGGAGCTGTTTTTT. This chain connects TRBV6-5 to TRBJ2-2; D is unclear. Looked up from germline, CDR1 is MNHEY and CDR2 is SVGAGI. The CDR3 runs 14 residues. Trimming left V 6 bases short and J 3 bases short, with 11 bases between.

The CDR3 sequence is CASSPLRTAGLMSTQYF. The CDR3 nucleotides read TGTGCCAGCAGCCCCTTAAGGACTGCCGGGTTAATGAGTACGCAGTATTTT. The chain links TRBV3-1 (or the pseudogene TRBV3-2) to TRBJ2-3; a weak D match, TRBD2 (5 bases). The CDR3 loop spans 17 amino acids. The V and J ends lost 4 bases and 8 bases respectively, with 25 bases between them. Germline CDR1 and CDR2: LGHDT and YNNKEL (reference sequence).

The rearrangement links TRBV15 to TRBJ1-1; tentatively, D is TRBD1 (5 bases). The germline gives CDR1 LNHNV, CDR2 YYDKDF (reference sequence). V lost 4 bases and J lost 5, with 14 bases in between. This CDR3 is built from 14 residues. The CDR3 bases are TGTGCCACCAGCATGCGGGGGGTGGGAACTGAAGCTTTCTTT. Amino acid sequence: CATSMRGVGTEAFF.

The chain couples TRBV6-5 to TRBJ2-2; perhaps TRBD2 as D (6 bases). V lost 4 bases to trimming and J lost 5 bases, with 17 bases between them. The CDR3 has 16 residues. Germline values: CDR1 MNHEY, CDR2 SVGAGI. Here the CDR3 DNA reads TGTGCCAGCAGTTGGGGCGGGACCCGGGGGACCGGGGAGCTGTTTTTT. Protein: CASSWGGTRGTGELFF.

This chain joins TRBV6-5 and TRBJ1-5, with a weak D call TRBD1 (5 bases). The CDR3 is 14 amino acids. Germline-derived CDR1 and CDR2 are MNHEY and SVGAGI. Trimming took 6 bases from V and 3 from J, leaving 12 bases between them. CDR3 sequence reads: CASSDPGINQPQHF. The CDR3, as DNA: TGTGCCAGCAGCGACCCAGGGATCAATCAGCCCCAGCATTTT.

This chain uses TRBV9 with TRBJ2-5, with D tentatively TRBD2 (6 bases). Per the germline V gene, CDR1 is SGDLS and CDR2 is YYNGEE. V lost 0 bases and J lost 5, with 20 bases in between. The CDR3 spans 17 residues. As DNA, the CDR3 is TGTGCCAGCAGCGTAGGAGTCCTTGGCGGAGGGGAGGAGACCCAGTACTTC. Protein product: CASSVGVLGGGEETQYF.

The count of this clone is one. The CDR3 nucleotides are TGTGCCTGGAGGTTTGGGACAGTCACCGGGGAGCTGTTTTTT. Residues: CAWRFGTVTGELFF. This rearrangement joins TRBV30 to TRBJ2-2; 7 nucleotides align to TRBD1. Germline loops: CDR1 GTSNPN, CDR2 SVGIG (reference sequence). This CDR3 region has 14 residues. The trim removed 3 bases at V and 4 bases at J, leaving 5 bases unmatched.

V gene TRBV25-1 combines with J gene TRBJ1-1; D remains ambiguous. Trimming pared 2 bases from V and 4 bases from J, leaving 14 bases between. The CDR3 is made up of 15 amino acids. Per germline, CDR1 MGHDK and CDR2 SYGVNS. CDR3 nucleotide sequence: TGTGCCAGCAGTGAACCCGGATTTGAGGGCACTGAAGCTTTCTTT. Translated: CASSEPGFEGTEAFF.

The V call is TRBV5-1, the J call TRBJ1-4, with TRBD1 identical over 11 bases. CDR1 SGHRS and CDR2 YFSETQ come from the germline V gene. V trimming: 4 bases; J trimming: 8 bases; junction bases outside the gene matches: 4. The length of the CDR3 is 14 residues. CDR3 nucleotides: TGCGCCAGCAGCCCGGGGACAGGGGGGGAAAAACTGTTTTTT. This encodes CASSPGTGGEKLFF.

J is TRBJ2-2 and V is TRBV27; D is possibly TRBD1 (5 bases). Trimming pared 4 bases from V and 5 bases from J, leaving 17 bases between. CDR1 is MNHEY and CDR2 is SMNVEV in the germline V gene (reference sequence). There are 16 residues in the CDR3. In DNA, the CDR3 is TGTGCCAGCAGTTGGGGCCCCTCTTGGGAAACCGGGGAGCTGTTTTTT. The encoded protein is CASSWGPSWETGELFF.